This T cell receptor beta chain was recovered during a study of post-analysis software for immune sequencing data. Study-wide context: Relapsing-remitting, secondary progressive and progressive-relapsing multiple sclerosis courses were included. Study-wide results and limits: Five TRBV segments were significantly more frequent in patients than in controls. TRBV5-6, TRBV5-1 and TRBV20-1 were among these segments. Samples made in the same batch grouped tightly together by F measure. Among multiple sclerosis patients, normalized Chao1 diversity was significantly below that of controls.

Unique molecular identifiers were present in the TCR beta cDNA libraries. T cells numbering about 0.95 to 11 million gave rise to around 460,000 cDNA molecules. A single record per CDR3 protein comes from TCRdb applying MiXCR to the PCR reads. Of some 690,000 distinct CDR3 sequences in the sample, roughly three fifths were seen once. Comment on this clonotype: Antigen: not known.

V shed 2 bases and J shed 4 bases, with 9 bases lying between them. CDR1 LNHDA and CDR2 SQIVND come from the germline V gene (reference sequence). The CDR3 length is 15 residues. The clonotype comes from a girl aged 2-15 years with multiple sclerosis. Sequences were obtained from blood. V is TRBV19 and J is TRBJ2-6; no definite D call. The DNA of the CDR3 is TGTGCCAGTAGTATAAGGGCAGACGGGGCCAACGTCCTGACTTTC. Translated, it gives CASSIRADGANVLTF.